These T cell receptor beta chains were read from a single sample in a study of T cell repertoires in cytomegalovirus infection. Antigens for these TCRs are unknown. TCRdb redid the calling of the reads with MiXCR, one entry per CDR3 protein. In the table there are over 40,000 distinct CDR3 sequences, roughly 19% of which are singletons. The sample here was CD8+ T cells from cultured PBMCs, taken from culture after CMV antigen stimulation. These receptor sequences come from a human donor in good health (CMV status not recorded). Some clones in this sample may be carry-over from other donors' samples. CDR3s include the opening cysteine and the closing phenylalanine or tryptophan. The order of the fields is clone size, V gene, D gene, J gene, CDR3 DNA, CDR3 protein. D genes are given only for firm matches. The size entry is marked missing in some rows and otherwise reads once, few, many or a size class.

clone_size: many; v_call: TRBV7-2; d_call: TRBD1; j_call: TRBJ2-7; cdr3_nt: TGTGCCAGCAGGCCTGGACAGGGGGCCTACGAGCAGTACTTC; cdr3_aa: CASRPGQGAYEQYF
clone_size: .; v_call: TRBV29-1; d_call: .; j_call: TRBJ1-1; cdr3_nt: TGCAGCGGGGGACCGGGACCGACTGAAGCTTTCTTT; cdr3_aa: CSGGPGPTEAFF
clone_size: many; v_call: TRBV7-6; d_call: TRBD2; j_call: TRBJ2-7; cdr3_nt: TGTGCCAGCAGCTCTAGCGGGGGAGCCAGGTGGGAGCAGTACTTC; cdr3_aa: CASSSSGGARWEQYF
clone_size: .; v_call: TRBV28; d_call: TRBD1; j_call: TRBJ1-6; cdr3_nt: TGTGCCAGCAGTTCGGGGACAGGGGGTAATTCACCCCTCCACTTT; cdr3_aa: CASSSGTGGNSPLHF
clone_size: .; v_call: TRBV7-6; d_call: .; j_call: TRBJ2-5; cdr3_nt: TGTGCCAGCAGCTCCTTCCGGGGGGCCGAAGAGACCCAGTACTTC; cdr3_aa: CASSSFRGAEETQYF
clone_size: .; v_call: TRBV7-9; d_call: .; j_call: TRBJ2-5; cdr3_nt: TGTGCCAGCAGCTCCCCGGTGGACGGCCAAGAGACCCAGTACTTC; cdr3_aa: CASSSPVDGQETQYF
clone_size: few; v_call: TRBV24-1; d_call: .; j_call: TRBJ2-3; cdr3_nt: TGTGCCACCAGTGATTCGGGGGACAGCACAGATACGCAGTATTTT; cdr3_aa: CATSDSGDSTDTQYF
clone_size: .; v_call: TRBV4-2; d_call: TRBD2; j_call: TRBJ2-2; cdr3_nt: TGTGCCAGCAGCCAAGAAGCGGGGGGGCCCGGGGAGCTGTTTTTT; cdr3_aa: CASSQEAGGPGELFF
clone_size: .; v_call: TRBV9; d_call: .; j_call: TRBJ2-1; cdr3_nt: TGTGCCAGCAGCGTAGAAGCGGCTTACAATGAGCAGTTCTTC; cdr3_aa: CASSVEAAYNEQFF
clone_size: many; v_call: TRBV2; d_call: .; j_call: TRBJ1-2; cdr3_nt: TGTGCCAGCAGTGATGAGACAGGTTATGGCTACACCTTC; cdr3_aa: CASSDETGYGYTF
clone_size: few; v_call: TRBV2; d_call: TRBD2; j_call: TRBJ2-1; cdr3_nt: TGTGCCAGCAGCGATCCTAGCGGGGGGTTCCATGAGCAGTTCTTC; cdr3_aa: CASSDPSGGFHEQFF
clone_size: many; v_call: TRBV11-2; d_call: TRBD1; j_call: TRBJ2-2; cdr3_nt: TGTGCCAGCAGCTTAGAATTGGGACAGGGGCTAGGTGCGAACACCGGGGAGCTGTTTTTT; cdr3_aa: CASSLELGQGLGANTGELFF
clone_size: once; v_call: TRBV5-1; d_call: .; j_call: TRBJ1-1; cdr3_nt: TGCGCCAGCAGCTTAGTCCTGGGGGACACTGAAGCTTTCTTT; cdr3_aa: CASSLVLGDTEAFF
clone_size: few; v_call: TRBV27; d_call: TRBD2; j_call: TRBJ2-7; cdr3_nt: TGTGCCAGCAGTTTGGCTAGCGGGGTTTTTGGCGAGCAGTACTTC; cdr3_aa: CASSLASGVFGEQYF
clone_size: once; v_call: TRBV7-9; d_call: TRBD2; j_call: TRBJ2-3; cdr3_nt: TGTACCAGCAGCCGAGGACTAGCCCCAGATACGCAGTATTTT; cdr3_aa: CTSSRGLAPDTQYF
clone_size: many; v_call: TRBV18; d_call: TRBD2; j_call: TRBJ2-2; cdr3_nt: TGTGCCAGCTCACCACTGAGGCCGGGGGGAACCGGGGAGCTGTTTTTT; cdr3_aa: CASSPLRPGGTGELFF
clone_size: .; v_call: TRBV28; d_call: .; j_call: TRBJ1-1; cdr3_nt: TGTGCCAGCAGTTTTAGATTGAGGAACACTGAAGCTTTCTTT; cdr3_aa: CASSFRLRNTEAFF
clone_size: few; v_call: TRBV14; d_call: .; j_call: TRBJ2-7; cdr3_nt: TGTGCCAGCAGCCAAGAGGCAGCCTACGAGCAGTACTTC; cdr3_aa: CASSQEAAYEQYF
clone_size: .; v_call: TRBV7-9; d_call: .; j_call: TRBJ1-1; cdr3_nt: TGTGCCAGCAGCTTACCGGACACCCTCGGGGCTTTCTTT; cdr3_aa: CASSLPDTLGAFF
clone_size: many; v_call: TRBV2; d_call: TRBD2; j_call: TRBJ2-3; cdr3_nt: TGTGCCAGCACCGGGGGAGGGGCGGATACGCAGTATTTT; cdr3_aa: CASTGGGADTQYF
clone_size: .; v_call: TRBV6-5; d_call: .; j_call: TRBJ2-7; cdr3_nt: TGTGCCAGCAGTTACGCCCCGGGGTCGGGCACCTACGAGCAGTACTTC; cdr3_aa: CASSYAPGSGTYEQYF
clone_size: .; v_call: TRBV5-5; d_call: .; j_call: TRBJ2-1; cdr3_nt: TGTGCCAGCAGCTTGAATCCGGGGGGCCCCATCCCCTACAATGAGCAGTTCTTC; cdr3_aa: CASSLNPGGPIPYNEQFF
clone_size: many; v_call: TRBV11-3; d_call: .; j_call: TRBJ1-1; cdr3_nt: TGTGCCAGCAGCCCCCGACGGGGAATAGACACTGAAGCTTTCTTT; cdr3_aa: CASSPRRGIDTEAFF
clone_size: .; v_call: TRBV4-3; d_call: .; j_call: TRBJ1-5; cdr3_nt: TGCGCCAGCAGCCCAGGCAGGGGAGGCCAGCCCCAGCATTTT; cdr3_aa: CASSPGRGGQPQHF
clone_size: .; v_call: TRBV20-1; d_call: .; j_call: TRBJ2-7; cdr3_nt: TGCAGTGCTAGCGGTCAGGACCGCTCCTACGAGCAGTACTTC; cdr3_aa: CSASGQDRSYEQYF
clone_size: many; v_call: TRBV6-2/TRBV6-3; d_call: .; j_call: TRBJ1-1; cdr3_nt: TGTGCCAGCACCATAAAAATGTGGACTGAAGCTTTCTTT; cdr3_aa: CASTIKMWTEAFF
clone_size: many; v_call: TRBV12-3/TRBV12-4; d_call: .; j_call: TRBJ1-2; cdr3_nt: TGTGCCAGCAGTGACAGCTATGGCTACACCTTC; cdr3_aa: CASSDSYGYTF
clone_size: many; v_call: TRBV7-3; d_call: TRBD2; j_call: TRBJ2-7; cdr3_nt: TGTGCCAGCAGCTTAAGCGGTAGCGGGGGCCACGAGCAGTACTTC; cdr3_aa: CASSLSGSGGHEQYF
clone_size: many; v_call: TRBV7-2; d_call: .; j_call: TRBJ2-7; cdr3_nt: TGTGCCAGCAGTCCCGCGAAAGGGAACTACGAGCAGTACTTC; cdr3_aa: CASSPAKGNYEQYF
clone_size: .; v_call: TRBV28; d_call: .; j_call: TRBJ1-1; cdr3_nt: TGTGCCAGCAGTTTGATACAAATGAACACTGAAGCTTTCTTT; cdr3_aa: CASSLIQMNTEAFF
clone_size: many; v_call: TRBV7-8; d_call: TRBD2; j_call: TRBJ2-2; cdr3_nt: TGTGCCAGCAGTAGACACCTGACTAGCGGGAGTAAGGGAGGGGAGCTGTTTTTT; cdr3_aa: CASSRHLTSGSKGGELFF
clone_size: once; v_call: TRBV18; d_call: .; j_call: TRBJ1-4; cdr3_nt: TGTGCCAGCTCACCACAGGACCCCCGGGCAACTAATGAAAAACTGTTTTTT; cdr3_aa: CASSPQDPRATNEKLFF
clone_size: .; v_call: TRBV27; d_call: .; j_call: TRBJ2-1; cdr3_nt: TGTGCCAGCAGTTCATTCGAGCGGAACAATGAGCAGTTCTTC; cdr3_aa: CASSSFERNNEQFF